The 28 T cell receptor beta chains below all came from one sample that was sequenced in a study of tumor and adjacent non-tumor tissue in lung cancer. A modified ARM-PCR protocol with three rounds of nested PCR amplified TCRbeta. TCRdb redid the calling of the multiplex PCR reads with MiXCR, one entry per CDR3 protein. The table lists more than 120,000 distinct CDR3 sequences, approximately 70% of them singletons. No cell sorting was done before RNA was extracted from the tissue. Sequences were obtained from lung tumor tissue. The receptors stem from a man in his 60s with small cell lung cancer.

In regard to this clonotype: This CDR3 is missing its conserved last phenylalanine or tryptophan, likely due to a read error. The J gene is TRBJ2-5, the V gene TRBV28; either TRBD1 or TRBD2 may supply D (6 bases each). CDR1 and CDR2 (germline): MDHEN, SYDVKM. Deletions cut 6 bases from V and 1 base from J, with 15 bases between. This CDR3 has 15 residues. CDR3: CASRLGGGGQETQYL. The CDR3 DNA follows: TGTGCCAGCAGATTGGGCGGAGGGGGCCAAGAGACCCAGTACCTC.

Note on this clonotype: Being one base from a much bigger clone, this may be a read error. The rearrangement links TRBV20-1 to TRBJ1-4; D not certain. In germline, CDR1 is DFQATT, CDR2 SNEGSKA (reference sequence). The CDR3 spans 13 residues. The CDR3 protein is CSAGDLENEKLFF. In nucleotides, the CDR3 is TGCAGTGCTGGAGATTTGGAAAATGAAAAACTGTTTTTT.

The J gene is TRBJ2-7, the V gene TRBV6-5; 8 bases agree with TRBD2. Germline V gene lookup returns CDR1 MNHEY and CDR2 SVGAGI. This CDR3 region has 16 residues. CDR3 in amino acids: CVNSYDRGGRTYEQYV. In nucleotides, the CDR3 is TGTGTCAACAGTTACGATCGGGGGGGAAGAACCTACGAGCAGTACGTC.

The chain carries TRBV21-1 and TRBJ2-5; the table names TRBD1, a call not compared with the DNA. TRBV21-1 is given as a pseudogene. The CDR3 is 13 residues long. Written as DNA, the CDR3 is TGTGCCGCACTCCGGGAAGACCAAGAGACCCAGTACTTC. Amino acids: CAALREDQETQYF.

The chain uses TRBV10-3 and TRBJ2-2, with TRBD2 identical over 13 bases. Germline V gives CDR1 ENHRY, CDR2 SYGVKD. V dropped 6 bases and J dropped 6; count of bases not matched to a gene: 4. There are 15 residues in the CDR3. The CDR3 sequence: CAIRGTSGKSGELFF. The CDR3 region has the DNA TGTGCCATCAGGGGGACTAGCGGGAAATCCGGGGAGCTGTTTTTT.

Remarks on this clonotype: Given the absence of the conserved phenylalanine or tryptophan at the CDR3 end, a read error is likely. The rearrangement uses TRBV6-1 and TRBJ1-2; D is perhaps TRBD1 (6 bases). The CDR3 runs 13 residues. Per germline, CDR1 MNHNS and CDR2 SASEGT. The chain's CDR3 is CASSWTAAYSYTL. In nucleotides, the CDR3 is TGTGCCAGCAGCTGGACAGCTGCCTATAGCTACACCCTC.

The chain joins TRBV20-1 to TRBJ1-6; D gene unclear. Germline CDR1 is DFQATT and CDR2 is SNEGSKA (reference sequence). The length of the CDR3 is 13 residues. CDR3: CIPRAGPGSPLHF. DNA for the CDR3: TGCATTCCTAGAGCCGGGCCGGGCTCACCCCTCCACTTT.

The J gene is TRBJ2-3, the V gene TRBV7-8; TRBD1 aligns across 7 bases. CDR1 is SGHVS, CDR2 FQNEAQ, per germline. There are 15 residues in the CDR3. V was clipped by 5 bases and J by 4 bases; unmatched bases: 9. CDR3 residues: CASSTRTGGADTQYF. CDR3 nucleotides: TGTGCCAGCAGCACAAGGACAGGAGGCGCAGATACGCAGTATTTT. The full variable domain, its missing parts supplied by reference TRBV7-8 and TRBJ2-3, is GAGVSQSPRYKVAKRGQDVALRCDPISGHVSLFWYQQALGQGPEFLTYFQNEAQLDKSGLPSDRFFAERPEGSVSTLKIQRTQQEDSAVYLCASSTRTGGADTQYFGPGTRLTVL.

This clonotype was seen only a few times. A much more abundant neighbour one base away suggests this may be a read error. The chain combines TRBV6-6 with TRBJ1-2; D remains ambiguous. In germline, CDR1 is MNHNY, CDR2 SVGAGI (reference sequence). Trimming removed 0 bases at V and 3 bases at J, with 8 bases between. The CDR3 spans 14 residues. CDR3 residues: CASSYSVEYYGYTF. Written as DNA, the CDR3 is TGTGCCAGCAGTTACTCGGTGGAATACTATGGCTACACCTTC.

This clonotype has just one count. A much larger clone sits a single nucleotide away, making a read error possible. The V and J genes are TRBV20-1 and TRBJ2-1; D possibly corresponds to TRBD2 (5 bases). The CDR3 contains 16 residues. Germline loops: CDR1 DFQATT, CDR2 SNEGSKA (reference sequence). Trimming shortened V by 6 bases and J by 0 bases, and 18 bases separated the two germline ends. The CDR3 protein is CSANGKRLSSYNEQFF. The CDR3 bases are TGCAGTGCAAACGGAAAGCGGCTCAGCTCCTACAATGAGCAGTTCTTC.

The count of this clonotype is one. At one end the junction does not follow the germline gene, possibly because of a read error. V and J are TRBV4-1 and TRBJ2-1; TRBD1 aligns across 8 bases. Per germline, CDR1 MGHRA and CDR2 YSYEKL. The length of the CDR3 is 17 residues. CDR3 bases: TGCGCCAGCAGCCAAGACACGACACCCCAGGGGGCACGCTCTCAGTCCTTC. It translates to CASSQDTTPQGARSQSF.

In regard to this clonotype: The conserved phenylalanine or tryptophan normally closing the CDR3 is absent here, so this likely arose from a read error. This sequence joins TRBV6-6 and TRBJ2-3; TRBD2 agrees at 13 bases. This CDR3 spans 15 amino acids. V lost 5 bases, J lost 6 bases, and 5 bases stayed unmatched. CDR1 and CDR2 (germline): MNHNY, SVGAGI (reference sequence). The CDR3 here is CASSRGLAGDDTQYL. CDR3 nucleotide sequence: TGTGCCAGCAGTCGAGGACTAGCGGGAGATGATACGCAGTATCTT.

This clonotype was seen a single time. Possible read error: a much larger clone is one base away. This chain connects TRBV5-1 to TRBJ1-2; D is perhaps TRBD1 (6 bases). This CDR3 region has 13 residues. Per germline, CDR1 SGHRS and CDR2 YFSETQ. The CDR3 loop reads CANSSAGDYGYTF. The CDR3 nucleotides read TGCGCCAACAGCAGTGCAGGGGACTATGGCTACACCTTC.

A remark on this clonotype: A junction boundary mismatches the germline segment, possibly from a read error. The chain employs TRBV6-2 or TRBV6-3 and TRBJ1-1; TRBD1 matches 10 bases. This CDR3 spans 14 amino acids. Germline lookup yields CDR1 MNHEY and CDR2 SVGEGT. The CDR3 coding sequence is TGTGCCAGCACTAAGGGACAGGGGAGAACTGAGGCTTTCTTT. It translates to CASTKGQGRTEAFF.

CDR3 residues: CSASLLRDSSSYEQYF. The CDR3 bases are TGCAGTGCTTCTCTCCTCCGGGACTCGAGCTCCTACGAGCAGTACTTC. The genes are TRBV20-1 and TRBJ2-7; D is perhaps TRBD2 (6 bases). Trimming pared 5 bases from V and 0 bases from J, leaving 20 bases between. In germline, CDR1 is DFQATT, CDR2 SNEGSKA (reference sequence). The CDR3 covers 16 residues.

Notes on this clonotype: Just one base apart from a much larger clone, this may be a read error. The gene calls are TRBV29-1 and TRBJ1-1, with TRBD1 identical over 8 bases. This CDR3 is built from 14 residues. V lost 4 bases and J lost 6; bases outside the gene matches: 10. Germline V gene sequence: CDR1 SQVTM, CDR2 ANQGSEA. CDR3 coding DNA: TGCAGCGTTGTAAGAGCGGGACAGGTCTCTGAAGCTTTCTTT. Translating it yields CSVVRAGQVSEAFF.

About this clonotype itself: One base away lies a much larger clone, so this may be a sequencing read error. The rearrangement links TRBV20-1 to TRBJ2-5, with 7 bases that match TRBD1. The germline V gene encodes CDR1 DFQATT and CDR2 SNEGSKA (reference sequence). The CDR3 totals 12 residues. CDR3 sequence (DNA): TGCAGTGCTGGGTGGGGGACAGAGACCCACTACTTC. Translated: CSAGWGTETHYF.

To note about this clonotype: This may come from a read error, since a much larger clone is one base off. The gene calls are TRBV6-1 and TRBJ2-1, with D tentatively TRBD2 (6 bases). CDR3 length: 13 amino acids. Looked up from germline, CDR1 is MNHNS and CDR2 is SASEGT. The CDR3 DNA sequence: TGTACCAGCAGTGTTACTGGGACTGATGAGCAGTTCTTC. The encoded protein is CTSSVTGTDEQFF.

With respect to this clonotype: Germline and junction disagree at one end, which may indicate a read error. V usage is TRBV11-1 and J usage is TRBJ2-5; weak D call: TRBD2 (5 bases). This CDR3 is 12 amino acids long. Germline V lookup: CDR1 SGHAT, CDR2 FQDESV (reference sequence). CDR3 sequence reads: CAGSETRKNHYF. CDR3 coding DNA: TGTGCCGGCAGCGAAACTAGAAAGAACCATTACTTC.

The chain is built from TRBV6-2 or TRBV6-3 and TRBJ2-7, with D tentatively TRBD1 (6 bases). The CDR3 runs to 14 residues. The germline V gene encodes CDR1 MNHEY and CDR2 SVGEGT. CDR3 bases: TGTGCCAGTAGTTACCCGGCAGGGGTGGGAGAGCAGTACGTC. Its translation is CASSYPAGVGEQYV.

For this clonotype: This may stem from a read error, because a much larger clone lies one nucleotide away. The chain joins TRBV6-6 to TRBJ2-3; 7 bases align to TRBD1. Germline V gene sequence: CDR1 MNHNY, CDR2 SVGAGI (reference sequence). With 5 bases clipped from V and 2 bases from J, the junction kept 7 bases outside the gene matches. This CDR3 is built from 15 residues. In DNA form, the CDR3 reads TGTGCCAGCAGTCCTGACAGGGCGAACACAGATACGCAGTATTTT. Amino acids: CASSPDRANTDTQYF.

The chain has TRBV12-3 or TRBV12-4 and TRBJ1-4; D is undetermined. V lost 9 bases and J lost 3, with 14 bases in between. The CDR3 is 14 residues long. For the CDR3, the DNA is TGTGCCAGGGATGATTCAGTTGCTAATGAAAAACTGTTTTTT. Amino acids: CARDDSVANEKLFF.

Points on this clonotype: A read error may be the cause here, since a much bigger clone is one base away. Likely a read error: the CDR3 ends without its conserved phenylalanine or tryptophan. The V and J genes are TRBV28 and TRBJ2-7; TRBD1 might be the D (6 bases). CDR1 MDHEN and CDR2 SYDVKM come from the germline V gene. Trimming cost V 6 bases and J 4 bases, with 10 bases left between them. The CDR3 is 12 amino acids. The CDR3 here is CASREQGYEQYY. The CDR3 DNA sequence: TGTGCCAGCAGAGAACAGGGTTACGAGCAGTACTAC.

This chain connects TRBV5-1 to TRBJ2-4; D unresolved. This CDR3 comprises 15 residues. V was cut by 0 bases and J by 3 bases, with 10 bases left in between. The germline V gene has CDR1 SGHRS and CDR2 YFSETQ. DNA for the CDR3: TGCGCCAGCAGCTTGGCAGGTCTAGGCAAAAACATTCAGTACTTC. It yields the protein CASSLAGLGKNIQYF.

Notes on this clonotype: The germline gene is not matched at one end of the junction; a read error may be the cause. This rearrangement joins TRBV20-1 to TRBJ2-1; weak D call: TRBD2 (6 bases). Per the germline V gene, CDR1 is DFQATT and CDR2 is SNEGSKA (reference sequence). This CDR3 is 14 amino acids long. As DNA, the CDR3 is TGCAGTGTTCCGACTAGTGGAACCTACAATGAGCACTTCTTC. Protein product: CSVPTSGTYNEHFF.

This clonotype occurred many times. This sequence joins TRBV12-1 and TRBJ2-1; the table assigns TRBD2, which was not confirmed against the DNA. TRBV12-1 is described as a pseudogene. This CDR3 is built from 15 residues. The CDR3 DNA sequence: TGTGCCAGCAGACCCGGGACTAGCGGCGACAATGAGCAGTTCTTC. Its translation is CASRPGTSGDNEQFF.

This clonotype was detected only once. One end of the junction varies from germline; a read error may be responsible. The chain uses TRBV6-5 and TRBJ2-5, with D perhaps given as TRBD1 or TRBD2 (6 bases each). The CDR3 has 15 residues. Looked up from germline, CDR1 is MNHEY and CDR2 is SVGAGI. The CDR3 sequence is CASSYPLGGPETQNF. In DNA form, the CDR3 reads TGTGCCAGTAGTTACCCTCTAGGGGGGCCAGAGACCCAGAACTTC.

Notes on this clonotype: At one end, the junction sequence differs from germline, possibly due to a read error. The chain recombines TRBV5-1 with TRBJ2-7, with D hard to call. CDR3 length: 11 amino acids. Germline V gene data show CDR1 as SGHRS and CDR2 as YFSETQ. CDR3 sequence reads: CTSSLAYVQYF. CDR3 sequence (DNA): TGCACCAGCAGCTTGGCCTACGTGCAGTACTTC. Full variable domain (missing parts from reference TRBV5-1 and TRBJ2-7): KAGVTQTPRYLIKTRGQQVTLSCSPISGHRSVSWYQQTPGQGLQFLFEYFSETQRNKGNFPGRFSGRQFSNSRSEMNVSTLELGDSALYLCTSSLAYVQYFGPGTRLTVT.